The 25 T cell receptor beta chains reported below all come from one sample, sequenced in a study of patients and donors after allogeneic stem cell transplantation. In TCRdb, the RT-PCR reads were re-called with MiXCR into one record per CDR3 protein. The sample consists of roughly 960,000 distinct CDR3 sequences, more than 15% of them appearing once. The sample taken for sequencing was blood, either unsorted or a sorted T cell fraction (not recorded which). The receptor source for this set is a human donor who was either an allogeneic HSCT recipient or a stem cell or donor lymphocyte infusion donor (not recorded which). It is not recorded whose cells these are; they may come from a transplant donor.

The rearrangement links TRBV18 to TRBJ1-5; 11 bases are a match to TRBD1. Looked up from germline, CDR1 is KGHSH and CDR2 is LQKENI. This CDR3 is 14 amino acids long. With V trimmed by 6 bases and J by 7 bases, 5 bases remained unmatched. DNA for the CDR3: TGTGCCAGCTCCCCGGGACAGGGGGAGCAGCCCCAGCATTTT. The encoded protein is CASSPGQGEQPQHF.

The table lists this clonotype with many counts. The V gene is TRBV18, the J gene TRBJ1-1, with D unresolved. The CDR3 totals 14 residues. V lost 3 bases, J lost 1 base, and 9 bases lay in between. Germline V gene sequence: CDR1 KGHSH, CDR2 LQKENI. The chain's CDR3 is CASSPGGRNTEAFF. The CDR3 nucleotides read TGTGCCAGCTCACCGGGCGGGAGGAACACTGAAGCTTTCTTT.

A few counts support this clonotype. This chain links TRBV6-5 with TRBJ2-7, with TRBD2 as a possible D gene (5 bases). Germline V gene sequence: CDR1 MNHEY, CDR2 SVGAGI. The CDR3 has 15 residues. V lost 1 base and J lost 0, with 10 bases in between. CDR3 nucleotide sequence: TGTGCCAGCAGTTACTTACCGGGGATCTCCTACGAGCAGTACTTC. It yields the protein CASSYLPGISYEQYF.

This clonotype was picked up a small number of times. This chain uses TRBV4-2 with TRBJ2-7; TRBD2 is a possible D gene (6 bases). The CDR3 is 14 residues long. CDR1 is LGHNA, CDR2 YNFKEQ, per germline. Trimming pared 1 base from V and 4 bases from J, leaving 11 bases between. CDR3 protein: CASSQGYRGYEQYF. Written as DNA, the CDR3 is TGTGCCAGCAGCCAAGGGTATCGGGGGTACGAGCAGTACTTC.

The chain is built from TRBV4-2 and TRBJ1-2; 7 bases map to TRBD1. The V segment lost 4 bases and the J segment 8 bases; nucleotides outside the gene matches: 16. The CDR3 has 16 amino acids. Germline CDR1 reads LGHNA; CDR2 reads YNFKEQ. CDR3 coding DNA: TGTGCCAGCAGCCGCGGGACAGTGGAATTCGCCGGGGGCTACACCTTC. Protein product: CASSRGTVEFAGGYTF.

The CDR3: CASSILAGGETQYF. CDR3 coding DNA: TGTGCCAGCAGCATACTAGCCGGAGGGGAGACCCAGTACTTC. J is TRBJ2-5 and V is TRBV3-1; perhaps TRBD2 as D (6 bases). In germline, CDR1 is LGHDT, CDR2 YNNKEL (reference sequence). This CDR3 contains 14 residues. The V end lost 5 bases, the J end lost 5 bases, and 15 bases lay between the germline ends.

In this sample, this clonotype turned up a few times. This chain uses TRBV7-2 with TRBJ1-1; 8 bases are shared with TRBD1. The junction had 11 bases not matched to a gene; V was cut back by 3 bases and J by 5 bases. The V gene's germline CDR1 is SGHTA and CDR2 FQGNSA. The CDR3 has 16 amino acids. The CDR3 DNA reads TGTGCCAGCAGCTTCGGAGGGACAGGCATCACGACTGAAGCTTTCTTT. Translating it yields CASSFGGTGITTEAFF.

This clonotype was observed a handful of times. The chain couples TRBV6-1 to TRBJ2-7, with TRBD2 matching 10 bases. Germline values: CDR1 MNHNS, CDR2 SASEGT. V lost 3 bases, J lost 4 bases, and 9 bases stayed unmatched. CDR3 length: 16 residues. CDR3 amino acids: CASSEPALAGVYEQYF. The CDR3, as DNA: TGTGCCAGCAGTGAGCCGGCGCTAGCGGGAGTATACGAGCAGTACTTC.

This clonotype was observed a handful of times. J is TRBJ2-3 and V is TRBV2, with 7 bases identical to TRBD1. The length of the CDR3 is 14 residues. Losses at the gene ends were 4 bases for V and 8 bases for J; bases not matched to a gene: 9. Germline V CDR1 and CDR2: SNHLY, FYNNEI. CDR3 coding DNA: TGTGCCAGCAGTGGGGACAGCCCATTTGGTACGCAGTATTTT. Protein: CASSGDSPFGTQYF.

This clonotype has only a few counts. The V and J genes are TRBV20-1 and TRBJ1-4; TRBD1 matches at 9 bases. With 3 bases clipped from V and 8 bases from J, the junction kept 4 bases outside the gene matches. Germline V gene sequence: CDR1 DFQATT, CDR2 SNEGSKA (reference sequence). The CDR3 has 13 residues. Here the CDR3 reads CSARGDRDEKLFF. The DNA of the CDR3 is TGCAGTGCTAGGGGGGACAGGGACGAAAAACTGTTTTTT.

The chain links TRBV4-3 to TRBJ2-7, with a weak D call TRBD2 (6 bases). The CDR3 is made up of 17 amino acids. Germline assignment: CDR1 LGHNA and CDR2 YSLEER. Trimming stripped 0 bases from V and 2 bases from J, with 17 bases between. The CDR3 DNA sequence: TGCGCCAGCAGCCAAGATTCGAACAGCGGGTCGACCTACGAGCAGTACTTC. It codes for CASSQDSNSGSTYEQYF.

This clonotype was detected a few times. The chain is built from TRBV3-1 and TRBJ1-6, with 9 bases matching TRBD1. This CDR3 has 17 residues. V was clipped by 0 bases and J by 6 bases; unmatched bases: 6. Germline V gene data show CDR1 as LGHDT and CDR2 as YNNKEL (reference sequence). CDR3 sequence (DNA): TGTGCCAGCAGCCAAGATCTCCCGGGACAGGGTAATTCACCCCTCCACTTT. It is translated as CASSQDLPGQGNSPLHF.

This chain joins TRBV13 and TRBJ2-1, with 8 bases that match TRBD1. J was trimmed by 6 bases and V by 3 bases; bases with no gene match: 4. This CDR3 is built from 14 residues. Germline V gives CDR1 PRHDT, CDR2 FYEKMQ (reference sequence). The chain's CDR3 is CASSFGQGLNEQFF. DNA of the CDR3: TGTGCCAGCAGCTTTGGACAGGGCCTCAATGAGCAGTTCTTC.

The CDR3 here is CASSRRSGETQYF. In DNA form, the CDR3 reads TGTGCCAGCAGTCGACGGTCGGGGGAGACCCAGTACTTC. The chain uses TRBV6-6 and TRBJ2-5, with TRBD2 as a possible D gene (5 bases). Germline CDR1 reads MNHNY; CDR2 reads SVGAGI (reference sequence). This CDR3 is built from 13 residues. V was trimmed by 5 bases and J by 5 bases, leaving 12 bases between them.

V is TRBV11-1 and J is TRBJ2-2; 7 nucleotides match TRBD2. Germline CDR1 reads SGHAT; CDR2 reads FQDESV (reference sequence). J was trimmed by 1 base and V by 5 bases; bases with no gene match: 13. The CDR3 has 18 amino acids. Here the CDR3 DNA reads TGTGCCAGCAGCCAACGGTTGGCTAGCGGAAAGAACACCGGGGAGCTGTTTTTT. It translates to CASSQRLASGKNTGELFF.

This clonotype was picked up a small number of times. V usage is TRBV5-6 and J usage is TRBJ1-2; 7 bases are shared with TRBD1. Germline V gene lookup returns CDR1 SGHDT and CDR2 YYEEEE. The CDR3 length is 16 residues. Unmatched junction bases numbered 12, after V lost 0 bases and J lost 7 bases. CDR3 protein: CASSLEMRQGASGYTF. The CDR3, as DNA: TGTGCCAGCAGCTTGGAGATGCGACAGGGAGCGTCTGGCTACACCTTC.

The table lists this clonotype with a few counts. The rearrangement joins TRBV18 to TRBJ1-1; D is unclear. Trimming took 0 bases from V and 1 from J, leaving 9 bases between them. Germline V gene lookup returns CDR1 KGHSH and CDR2 LQKENI. The CDR3 is 15 residues long. The CDR3 DNA is TGTGCCAGCTCACCACCGGCCAGCCCGAACACTGAAGCTTTCTTT. It is translated as CASSPPASPNTEAFF.

The chain links TRBV11-2 to TRBJ2-1, with D perhaps being TRBD1 or TRBD2 (5 bases each). Trimming took 2 bases from V and 3 from J, leaving 17 bases between them. Germline CDR1 is SGHAT and CDR2 is FQNNGV. This CDR3 is 17 amino acids long. CDR3 in amino acids: CASSLLGVSLGYNEQFF. CDR3 DNA sequence: TGTGCCAGCAGCTTATTGGGGGTTAGTCTCGGCTACAATGAGCAGTTCTTC.

This clonotype was found a few times. The chain couples TRBV5-6 to TRBJ1-1; 11 bases are shared with TRBD1. The CDR3 runs 16 residues. Germline CDR1 and CDR2: SGHDT and YYEEEE. V was clipped by 4 bases and J by 6 bases; unmatched bases: 11. The CDR3 DNA follows: TGTGCCAGCAGCAAAGGACAGGGGGCGCGGTATGCTGAAGCTTTCTTT. This sequence encodes CASSKGQGARYAEAFF.

This clonotype was observed a few times. V usage is TRBV12-3 or TRBV12-4 and J usage is TRBJ1-1; D not certain. Trimming stripped 0 bases from V and 3 bases from J, with 26 bases between. The CDR3 is 20 residues long. The CDR3 DNA reads as TGTGCCAGCAGTTTAGCGCTAATAGCGGGGAACGACCCGATGCACACTGAAGCTTTCTTT. It translates to CASSLALIAGNDPMHTEAFF.

The chain combines TRBV2 with TRBJ2-7, with D possibly matching TRBD1 (6 bases). CDR1 and CDR2 from the germline V gene are SNHLY and FYNNEI. The length of the CDR3 is 15 residues. Trimming took off 3 bases at V and 3 bases at J, with 15 bases between the two ends. CDR3 region: CASSDRGRGSYEQYF. CDR3 DNA sequence: TGTGCCAGCAGTGACAGGGGCCGAGGTAGCTACGAGCAGTACTTC. The full variable domain, in which reference TRBV2 and TRBJ2-7 provide the parts outside the CDR3, is EPEVTQTPSHQVTQMGQEVILRCVPISNHLYFYWYRQILGQKVEFLVSFYNNEISEKSEIFDDQFSVERPDGSNFTLKIRSTKLEDSAMYFCASSDRGRGSYEQYFGPGTRLTVT.

The chain joins TRBV25-1 to TRBJ2-3, with 8 bases aligning to TRBD1. The CDR3 loop spans 15 amino acids. The trim removed 6 bases at V and 2 bases at J, leaving 7 bases unmatched. Germline-derived CDR1 and CDR2 are MGHDK and SYGVNS. The CDR3 region has the DNA TGTGCCAGCAGCCCCGACAGGGGCCCCACAGATACGCAGTATTTT. As protein: CASSPDRGPTDTQYF.

V and J are TRBV5-5 and TRBJ1-1, with TRBD1 matching 7 bases. From germline, CDR1 is SGHKS and CDR2 YYEKEE (reference sequence). The CDR3 sequence is 16 residues long. V shed 4 bases, J shed 5 bases, and the junction held 14 bases outside the gene matches. The CDR3 coding sequence is TGTGCCAGCAGCCTTCAGCCGACAGGGAGAGGAACTGAAGCTTTCTTT. The encoded protein is CASSLQPTGRGTEAFF.

J is TRBJ2-7 and V is TRBV29-1; TRBD1 might be the D (6 bases). The V end was cut by 6 bases, the J end by 0 bases, with 15 bases between. The CDR3 runs 14 residues. The germline V gene encodes CDR1 SQVTM and CDR2 ANQGSEA. CDR3 in amino acids: CSVVRDTHSYEQYF. Here the CDR3 DNA reads TGCAGCGTCGTCCGGGACACTCACTCCTACGAGCAGTACTTC.

This clonotype has just a few counts. J is TRBJ1-1 and V is TRBV30; tentatively, D is TRBD1 (5 bases). The CDR3 has 14 residues. The germline V gene has CDR1 GTSNPN and CDR2 SVGIG (reference sequence). The V gene lost 1 base and the J gene lost 6 bases, with 15 bases spanning the gap. The CDR3 DNA sequence: TGTGCCTGGAGTGGAAACAGGAAAAGCGCTGAAGCTTTCTTT. Its translation: CAWSGNRKSAEAFF.